This T cell receptor (beta chain) was recorded in a study of post-analysis software for immune sequencing data. About the study: Relapsing-remitting, secondary progressive and progressive-relapsing courses of multiple sclerosis were included. Study-level results: Comparison with controls showed significantly lower normalized Chao1 diversity in multiple sclerosis patients. F measure showed strong co-clustering of same-batch samples.

Unique-molecular-identifier-tagged TCR beta cDNA libraries were used. MiXCR, applied by TCRdb to the PCR reads, yields one record per CDR3 protein. The repertoire has 650,000 to 850,000 distinct CDR3 sequences, roughly half of them found once; the top ten carry 4.6%. Details on this clonotype: Its antigen is not known.

The TCR originated in a girl aged 10-17 years with multiple sclerosis. Sequencing was performed on blood.

CDR3 nucleotides: TGCGCCAGCAGCCGGGACAGGGGGCTAAGTGAAAAACTGTTTTTT. This encodes CASSRDRGLSEKLFF. This chain connects TRBV5-1 to TRBJ1-4; 12 positions match TRBD1. This CDR3 has 15 amino acids. Germline V gene data show CDR1 as SGHRS and CDR2 as YFSETQ. V gave up 4 bases and J gave up 7 bases; unmatched junction bases: 5.